The 21 T cell receptor beta chains listed next were all sequenced from one sample in a study of tumor-infiltrating lymphocytes in primary liver carcinoma. The investigators made TCR beta cDNA from approximately 0.5 ug total RNA, using a constant-region primer. A slightly modified ARM-PCR protocol with three nested multiplex PCR rounds produced these TCR beta libraries. A C-beta reverse primer was combined with TRBV1-TRBV30 forward primers in the first two PCR rounds, and each round had 9 to 10 cycles. Using its own MiXCR run on the multiplex PCR reads, TCRdb lists one record per CDR3 protein. The repertoire consists of 60,000 or so distinct CDR3 sequences, with less than 75% occurring once and the leading ten covering around 60%. Unsorted bulk tissue of roughly 20-34 mg yielded co-extracted RNA and DNA. Sequencing used liver tumor tissue from sampling region 2. Described subset: tumor region T2, inferior pole. The receptor source for this set is a man aged 35-49 years with primary liver carcinoma and hepatitis B virus infection.

The V call is TRBV29-1, the J call TRBJ1-1; perhaps TRBD1 as D (5 bases). Germline V gene data show CDR1 as SQVTM and CDR2 as ANQGSEA. There are 12 residues in the CDR3. V was shortened by 7 bases and J by 11 bases, with 20 bases between the two germline ends. CDR3 residues: CSAEEQDDAAFF. CDR3 nucleotide sequence: TGCAGCGCTGAGGAACAGGACGACGCCGCTTTCTTT.

Comment on this clonotype: A junction end diverges from the germline sequence, so it may reflect a read error. V and J are TRBV29-1 and TRBJ1-5; TRBD1 matches at 7 bases. Per germline, CDR1 SQVTM and CDR2 ANQGSEA. This CDR3 spans 13 amino acids. The CDR3 sequence is CSVRTGDNQAQHF. The CDR3 region has the DNA TGCAGCGTTCGAACAGGGGACAATCAGGCCCAGCATTTT.

A few counts support this clonotype. At one boundary the junction diverges from the germline segment, which might be a read error. This chain connects TRBV11-3 to TRBJ2-2, with 12 bases identical to TRBD2. The germline V gene has CDR1 SGHNT and CDR2 YENEEA. CDR3 length equals 16 residues. The CDR3 here is CASTLGLAGRTGELFF. CDR3 DNA: TGTGCCAGCACCTTAGGACTAGCGGGACGGACCGGGGAACTGTTTTTT.

A remark on this clonotype: Because it lacks the conserved phenylalanine or tryptophan at the end, this CDR3 is likely a read error. This chain connects TRBV7-9 to TRBJ2-1; D possibly corresponds to TRBD1 (6 bases). The length of the CDR3 is 17 residues. CDR1 and CDR2 from the germline V gene are SEHNR and FQNEAQ (reference sequence). The CDR3 is CASSLPYQGPKTDEQFS. In DNA, the CDR3 is TGTGCCAGCAGCTTACCATATCAGGGGCCTAAAACAGATGAACAGTTCTCC.

For this clonotype: The junction and the germline gene differ at one end; a read error may be behind it. The chain joins TRBV4-1 to TRBJ1-2, with D tentatively TRBD1 (5 bases). The CDR3 has 14 residues. CDR1 MGHRA and CDR2 YSYEKL come from the germline V gene. CDR3 nucleotides: TGCGCCAGTAGCCAAGGGTACAGGAACTATGGCTATACTTTC. It is translated as CASSQGYRNYGYTF.

In the case of this clonotype: This may be a read error, as it is one base from a much larger clone. V gene TRBV28 combines with J gene TRBJ1-1; the D gene is possibly TRBD1 (5 bases). The CDR3 is 16 residues long. Looked up from germline, CDR1 is MDHEN and CDR2 is SYDVKM. V was clipped by 3 bases and J by 5 bases, with 19 bases between them. DNA for the CDR3: TGTGCCAGCAGTTTCTCAGGGATCGGAATCGGGACTGAAGCTTTCTTT. As protein: CASSFSGIGIGTEAFF.

Concerning this clonotype itself: This CDR3 is missing its conserved last phenylalanine or tryptophan, likely due to a read error. The rearrangement joins TRBV11-2 to TRBJ2-1; 9 nucleotides align to TRBD2. This CDR3 is built from 16 residues. Germline CDR1 and CDR2: SGHAT and FQNNGV. The CDR3 reads CANSLKLLAGMNEQFL. The DNA for the CDR3 is TGCGCCAACAGCTTAAAGCTCCTAGCGGGAATGAATGAGCAGTTCTTG.

As regards this clonotype: One junction end disagrees with the germline gene, perhaps due to a read error. The chain has TRBV6-1 and TRBJ2-2; 9 bases line up with TRBD2. The CDR3 is 20 amino acids. From germline, CDR1 is MNHNS and CDR2 SASEGT. CDR3 DNA sequence: TGTTCCAGCAGAGGCCTCACTGCTAGCGGGACACGAAAGACCACCGGGGAGCTGTTTTTT. Protein: CSSRGLTASGTRKTTGELFF.

On this clonotype itself: The junction differs from germline at one of its ends, possibly a read error. This chain's CDR3 is CASGLQGVGTWELFF. In nucleotides, the CDR3 is TGTGCCAGCGGCTTACAGGGCGTGGGGACCTGGGAGCTGTTTTTT. The rearrangement joins TRBV5-4 to TRBJ2-2; D may be TRBD1 (6 bases). Germline V CDR1 and CDR2: SGHNT, YYREEE (reference sequence). The CDR3 is made up of 15 amino acids. Looking up the rest from reference TRBV5-4 and TRBJ2-2 gives the full variable domain: ETGVTQSPTHLIKTRGQQVTLRCSSQSGHNTVSWYQQALGQGPQFIFQYYREEENGRGNFPPRFSGLQFPNYSSELNVNALELDDSALYLCASGLQGVGTWELFFGEGSRLTVL.

Worth noting for this clonotype: An end of the junction does not agree with germline; a read error may underlie this. The rearrangement uses TRBV6-5 and TRBJ1-5, with TRBD1 as a possible D gene (5 bases). The V gene's germline CDR1 is MNHEY and CDR2 SVGAGI. The CDR3 consists of 13 residues. This CDR3 reads CASGDRSNQPQHF. CDR3 DNA: TGTGCCAGCGGGGACCGTAGCAATCAGCCCCAACATTTT.

Remarks on this clonotype: Sequence at one end of the junction differs from germline and may be a read error. The chain recombines TRBV28 with TRBJ2-5; 8 bases fit TRBD2. The CDR3 is 17 residues long. Germline V gene data show CDR1 as MDHEN and CDR2 as SYDVKM. The CDR3 protein is CASSLLVGSGMTEIQYF. CDR3 in DNA: TGTGCCAGCAGTTTACTTGTCGGTAGCGGGATGACTGAGATCCAGTACTTC. The whole variable domain, remainder taken from reference TRBV28 and TRBJ2-5, is DVKVTQSSRYLVKRTGEKVFLECVQDMDHENMFWYRQDPGLGLRLIYFSYDVKMKEKGDIPEGYSVSREKKERFSLILESASTNQTSMYLCASSLLVGSGMTEIQYFGPGTRLLVL.

In this sample, this clonotype turned up a few times. This clone may be a read error of a much larger clone one base away. This chain links TRBV10-2 with TRBJ2-1, with D perhaps TRBD2 (5 bases). There are 14 residues in the CDR3. Trimming stripped 7 bases from V and 4 bases from J, with 14 bases between. CDR1 WSHSY and CDR2 SAAADI come from the germline V gene. The CDR3 DNA reads as TGCGCCAGCAAGGAAATAGCGAGTTACAATGAGCAGTTCTTC. It translates to CASKEIASYNEQFF.

Notes on this clonotype: An end of the junction does not agree with germline; a read error may underlie this. The rearrangement joins TRBV5-5 to TRBJ2-1; D is ambiguous. The CDR3 contains 14 residues. The germline V gene has CDR1 SGHKS and CDR2 YYEKEE (reference sequence). The CDR3 coding sequence is TGTGTCAGCAGCTTGGCTATAGGGTACAATGAGCAGTTCTTC. As protein: CVSSLAIGYNEQFF.

As concerns this clonotype: A junction boundary mismatches the germline segment, possibly from a read error. The genes are TRBV4-1 and TRBJ2-7; perhaps TRBD1 as D (6 bases). Germline V gene data show CDR1 as MGHRA and CDR2 as YSYEKL. This CDR3 has 15 amino acids. The CDR3 is CANSQDREQGHEQYF. The CDR3 DNA reads TGCGCCAACAGCCAAGATAGGGAACAGGGACACGAGCAGTACTTC.

The chain links TRBV5-5 to TRBJ2-3; TRBD2 matches 14 bases. The CDR3 has 20 residues. Losses at the gene ends were 0 bases for V and 7 bases for J; bases not matched to a gene: 16. CDR1 and CDR2 (germline): SGHKS, YYEKEE (reference sequence). The CDR3 loop reads CASSLAPHGTSGSGTYTQYF. CDR3 DNA sequence: TGTGCCAGCAGCTTGGCTCCACACGGGACTAGCGGGAGTGGTACATATACGCAGTATTTT.

A remark on this clonotype: A read error may produce the germline difference seen at one junction end. V gene TRBV4-1 combines with J gene TRBJ1-2; D gene uncertain. This CDR3 is built from 14 residues. Germline V gene lookup returns CDR1 MGHRA and CDR2 YSYEKL. CDR3 sequence (DNA): TGCGCCAGTAGCCAAGATTACAGAGAGTATGGCTACACCTTC. Translating it yields CASSQDYREYGYTF.

This clonotype was recorded at least ten times. This chain connects TRBV7-8 to TRBJ1-6, with 9 bases identical to TRBD1. Germline trimming cut 4 bases from V and 6 bases from J; bases unmatched to any gene: 4. This CDR3 has 15 residues. The V gene's germline CDR1 is SGHVS and CDR2 FQNEAQ. CDR3 loop: CASSSMGQGNSPLHF. Here the CDR3 DNA reads TGTGCCAGCAGCTCCATGGGACAGGGTAATTCACCCCTCCACTTT.

As for this clonotype: A read error is possible here, since a much larger clone lies one base away. The chain has TRBV2 and TRBJ1-1, with TRBD1 as a possible D gene (6 bases). V dropped 8 bases and J dropped 7 bases, with 11 bases sitting between them. The CDR3 loop spans 11 amino acids. The germline V gene has CDR1 SNHLY and CDR2 FYNNEI. CDR3 protein: CASDRDIEAFF. The DNA of the CDR3 is TGTGCCAGCGATCGGGACATTGAAGCTTTCTTT. The full variable domain, rest sourced from reference TRBV2 and TRBJ1-1, is EPEVTQTPSHQVTQMGQEVILRCVPISNHLYFYWYRQILGQKVEFLVSFYNNEISEKSEIFDDQFSVERPDGSNFTLKIRSTKLEDSAMYFCASDRDIEAFFGQGTRLTVV.

This chain connects TRBV6-2 or TRBV6-3 to TRBJ2-3; weak D call: TRBD1 (6 bases). Germline-derived CDR1 and CDR2 are MNHEY and SVGEGT. The CDR3 spans 15 residues. V lost 1 base and J lost 11, with 19 bases in between. CDR3 loop: CASSYLTGRTEKQYF. In DNA form, the CDR3 reads TGTGCCAGCAGTTACTTAACAGGGCGGACAGAAAAGCAGTATTTT.

Of note for this clonotype: One junction end does not reproduce the germline sequence, and a read error may be involved. The chain is built from TRBV11-2 and TRBJ2-5; TRBD2 matches 8 bases. The germline gives CDR1 SGHAT, CDR2 FQNNGV. CDR3 length: 16 amino acids. The CDR3 is CASSLIPGGGKETQYF. The CDR3 bases are TGTGCCAGCAGCCTAATTCCCGGCGGGGGGAAAGAGACACAGTACTTC.

A remark on this clonotype: With a much larger clone just one base away, this may be a read error. The chain recombines TRBV4-1 with TRBJ2-1; TRBD1 matches at 9 bases. The CDR3 extends over 16 amino acids. Germline CDR1 MGHRA, CDR2 YSYEKL. The DNA of the CDR3 is TGCGCCAGCAGCCAACTTGGGACAGGGTCCTACAGTGAGCAGTTCTTC. Translation: CASSQLGTGSYSEQFF.